This T cell receptor (beta chain) is from a study of radiotherapy plus CTLA-4 blockade in lung cancer. Profiling relied on immunoSEQ multiplex PCR, and the TCRdb table lists in-frame clones only, not all of them. The sample shows around 41,000 clones, around 70% of them seen only once. V shed 1 base and J 6 bases; nucleotides not matched to a gene: 4. Germline values: CDR1 SGHVS, CDR2 FQNEAQ. This CDR3 contains 14 residues. The chain has TRBV7-8 and TRBJ2-7; 9 bases fit TRBD2. The sequence was collected from a human donor with non-small cell lung cancer who had a partial response to radiotherapy plus ipilimumab. The input for sequencing was peripheral blood, taken from a patient treated with radiotherapy plus ipilimumab. The CDR3, as DNA: TGTGCCAGCAGCTTAGTTGGCGGGAGGGGCGAGCAGTACTTC. This gives the protein CASSLVGGRGEQYF.